This paragraph reports one TCR beta chain. This receptor's antigen is unknown. No clone much larger than this one lies a single base away; base qualities are absent. CDR1 and CDR2 (MNHEY, SVGAGI) derive from the germline V gene. The CDR3, from cysteine to phenylalanine, totals 15 residues. This entry keeps only the CDR3 DNA: 45 bases, framed from base 1. V is reduced by 4 bases and J by 9 bases, leaving a spacing of 19 bases between them. PBMCs were isolated by Ficoll-Paque density gradient centrifugation. The data stem from a study of T-cell memory formation after mild COVID-19 (dated by TCRdb to about 2021). The study in broad terms: Most TCR sequence clusters were specific to one of the two donors. Two young, previously healthy adult volunteers, one female and one male, were included in the cohort. In two donors, T-cell clones that expanded and contracted after mild COVID-19 were followed by sequencing TCRalpha and TCRbeta repertoires longitudinally.

The sequencer was an Illumina NovaSeq 6000. Using 5'RACE with constant-segment primers, TCRalpha and TCRbeta cDNA libraries were constructed, with sample barcodes and unique molecular identifiers added in the process. RNA was extracted from every sample with Trizol reagent. Amplification of the libraries took two PCR steps, and the second step added a second sample barcode plus Illumina TruSeq adapters. Libraries were sequenced on an Illumina NovaSeq with 2 x 150 bp paired-end reads. The source study handled its data this way. Reads were demultiplexed and collapsed into UMI-guided consensus sequences with migec v1.2.7. Using mixcr v2.1.11, UMI consensuses were aligned to TRA and TRB V and J templates and then assembled into clonotypes. Clonotypes were classified as expanded or contracted when called significant by both edgeR and NoisET, with noise models trained on biological replicates. For edgeR calls, the cutoffs were a false discovery rate-adjusted p below 0.01 and a log2 fold-change threshold of 1. As an exploratory analysis of dynamics, max-normalized trajectories of the 1000 most abundant clonotypes were examined by PCA with hierarchical clustering. The CD4 or CD8 phenotype of responding clones was assigned using the separately sequenced CD4+ and CD8+ repertoires. In TCRdb, the public reads were trimmed at Q25 with fastp and aligned with MiXCR, with productive beta chains retained. Each entry merges the rows of one CDR3 protein and shows their most common DNA and genes. The authors' filters were not applied to this entry. This sample gives roughly 410,000 distinct CDR3 sequences in total; approximately 24% of them show up just once. Of the sample, around 8.1% is held by the ten largest clones.

General findings and caveats noted by the study authors: Some responding clones were detected in pre-infection memory, suggesting pre-existing cross-reactive memory T cells joined the SARS-CoV-2 response. Clones contracting from day 15 to 85 had balanced CD4/CD8 phenotypes, while a second wave expanding from day 15 to 37 was biased towards CD4+. Contracting CD4+ clones were located mainly in the CM and EM memory subsets, whereas CD8+ clones were found to be enriched in EMRA. SARS-CoV-2 specificity was not confirmed for the second-wave clones peaking on day 37. The study covered only a couple of mild cases, and larger cohorts including severe cases with pre-infection samples were considered necessary.

The rearranged segments are TRBV6-5 and TRBJ2-4; the D element might be TRBD1 or TRBD2, as each aligns at 6 bases. The sequencing sample was made of PBMCs or a T cell subset sorted from them (not recorded which). This clonotype originated in an adult woman who had mild COVID-19 (a few samples of this study predate the infection). The sample titles of this study are shuffled in the database, so cell type and time point are left out; the donor was told from shared clones. The DNA is TGTGCCAGCAGTTCCCCTGGACAGCCCGGGAGCATTCAGTACTTC. Its protein reads: CASSSPGQPGSIQYF.